This TCR beta chain was sequenced in a study of cytomegalovirus exposure and HLA in healthy donors. PCR was performed using 60 Vbeta and 13 Jbeta primers. Produced via immunoSEQ multiplex PCR; TCRdb's table is partial and in-frame only. The table records nearly 300,000 clones, roughly 89% of them present only once. CDR3 length: 14 amino acids. This sequence originates from a man in his forties or fifties in good health and CMV-seropositive. This rearrangement joins TRBV21-1 to TRBJ2-1; the table's D call, TRBD2, has no DNA check behind it. TRBV21-1 is a recognized pseudogene. The sequencing sample was made of PBMCs. The chain's CDR3 is CASKRASGYNEQFF. As DNA, the CDR3 is TGTGCCAGCAAGCGAGCTAGCGGGTACAATGAGCAGTTCTTC.